This T cell receptor (beta chain) is drawn from a study of blood T cell repertoires in COVID-19. Study background: Some COVID-19 samples were acute and others convalescent; all came from the United States, Italy and Spain. In each case, the material was cDNA or gDNA derived from T cells, B-cell-depleted T cells, or PBMCs.

Original handling: From reference gene primer amplification, estimates of nucleated cell counts were derived. Assay used: immunoSEQ multiplex PCR; TCRdb lists only in-frame clones, some missing. V, J and clone size reflect that table, while D and trimming were determined from the DNA. The sample carries some 120,000 clones, about 89% recorded once. This TCR derives from a man aged 35 to 55 with acute or convalescent COVID-19. Specimen: peripheral blood.

The CDR3 sequence: CASSRGQDEKLFF. CDR3 coding DNA: TGTGCCAGCTCACGGGGACAGGATGAAAAACTGTTTTTT. The chain uses TRBV18 and TRBJ1-4; 8 positions match TRBD1. The V and J ends lost 4 bases and 6 bases, in that order; junction bases with no gene match: 1. This CDR3 is built from 13 residues. Germline V gene sequence: CDR1 KGHSH, CDR2 LQKENI. The full variable domain, its missing parts supplied by reference TRBV18 and TRBJ1-4, is NAGVMQNPRHLVRRRGQEARLRCSPMKGHSHVYWYRQLPEEGLKFMVYLQKENIIDESGMPKERFSAEFPKEGPSILRIQQVVRGDSAAYFCASSRGQDEKLFFGSGTQLSVL.